The 8 T cell receptor beta chains below were found in one sample sequenced in a study of T-cell reconstitution after alpha-beta-depleted transplantation in children. This sample's TCRbeta library carried unique molecular identifier barcodes. One entry per CDR3 protein results from TCRdb running MiXCR on the PCR reads. The top ten hold over 8% of the sample, which has fewer than 120,000 distinct CDR3 sequences, about 9.4% seen once. The source material was PBMCs from the stem cell graft donor, sampled from the stem cell graft. These receptors were obtained from a human donor who donated a stem cell graft to a child with acute lymphoblastic leukemia.

At least ten counts were recorded for this clonotype. The V call is TRBV24-1, the J call TRBJ2-7; perhaps TRBD1 as D (7 bases). The ends were cut back, 3 bases at V and 4 bases at J, with 15 bases in the middle. The CDR3 contains 15 residues. The V gene's germline CDR1 is KGHDR and CDR2 SFDVKD. The CDR3 nucleotides read TGTGCCACCAGTGATCCGCGGGACAGACAGTACGAGCAGTACTTC. This gives the protein CATSDPRDRQYEQYF.

This clonotype came up many times. J is TRBJ1-4 and V is TRBV7-2; 8 bases map to TRBD1. CDR1 SGHTA and CDR2 FQGNSA come from the germline V gene. This CDR3 spans 14 amino acids. V was pared by 5 bases and J by 8 bases, with 7 bases of the junction left unmatched. The chain's CDR3 is CASSPPDRAEKLFF. The CDR3, as DNA: TGTGCCAGCAGCCCTCCGGACAGGGCAGAAAAACTGTTTTTT.

This clonotype was counted at least ten times. V gene TRBV6-4 combines with J gene TRBJ2-2; D uncertain. Germline-derived CDR1 and CDR2 are MRHNA and SNTAGT. The germline V and J ends were trimmed by 2 bases and 2 bases, with 0 bases remaining between them. CDR3 length: 12 residues. This chain's CDR3 is CASSDNTGELFF. The CDR3 nucleotides read TGTGCCAGCAGTGACAACACCGGGGAGCTGTTTTTT.

With respect to this clonotype: A single base separates this from a much larger clone, so it may be a read error. The CDR3 does not close with the conserved phenylalanine or tryptophan, likely indicating a read error. The genes are TRBV12-3 or TRBV12-4 and TRBJ1-6; D is ambiguous. The CDR3 totals 15 residues. V was trimmed by 5 bases and J by 9 bases, leaving 17 bases between them. The CDR3 DNA sequence: TGTGCCAGCAGTCCACTCTCAGGAGGCGCTTCACCCCTCCACTTG. As protein: CASSPLSGGASPLHL.

This clonotype was observed at least ten times. This rearrangement joins TRBV5-1 to TRBJ1-4; D possibly corresponds to TRBD1 (5 bases). Trimming left V 4 bases short and J 5 bases short, with 15 bases between. This CDR3 has 15 residues. Germline V lookup: CDR1 SGHRS, CDR2 YFSETQ. The CDR3 nucleotides are TGCGCCAGCAGCCTGTCGGGACTGGTAAATGAAAAACTGTTTTTT. It yields the protein CASSLSGLVNEKLFF.

Note on this clonotype: A much larger clone is a single base away; this may be a read error. The chain uses TRBV19 and TRBJ2-7, with TRBD2 matching over 7 bases. The CDR3 contains 13 residues. Germline assignment: CDR1 LNHDA and CDR2 SQIVND (reference sequence). Trimming removed 3 bases from V and 11 bases from J; junction bases left unmatched: 10. The CDR3 loop reads CASSIFSAGEKYF. For the CDR3, the DNA is TGTGCCAGTAGTATCTTTTCCGCGGGGGAGAAGTACTTC.

V gene TRBV7-6 combines with J gene TRBJ2-2; D is unclear. Germline V lookup: CDR1 SGHVS, CDR2 FNYEAQ. The CDR3 loop spans 13 amino acids. V lost 4 bases, J lost 4 bases, and 7 bases lay in between. The CDR3 DNA is TGTGCCAGCAGCTATCAACCCACCGGGGAGCTGTTTTTT. It yields the protein CASSYQPTGELFF.

This clonotype was observed many times. V is TRBV6-1 and J is TRBJ2-2; D is perhaps TRBD1 or TRBD2 (5 bases each). CDR1 MNHNS and CDR2 SASEGT come from the germline V gene. The CDR3 has 16 amino acids. Trimming removed 5 bases at V and 0 bases at J, with 13 bases between. The CDR3 DNA follows: TGTGCCAGCAGTCGGGGACGGCCCGCGAACACCGGGGAGCTGTTTTTT. Translation gives CASSRGRPANTGELFF.